Listed below are T cell receptor beta chains from one sample, sequenced in a study of T cells expressing NK-cell markers. For each CDR3 protein, TCRdb gives one entry from its re-call of the 5' RACE reads, without DNA. The sample includes 450,000 to 600,000 distinct CDR3 sequences. The material sequenced was blood T cells: a sorted CD56 or NKG2C T cell subset, CD4+ or CD8+ T cells, or bulk PBMC T cells (not recorded which). Source of these receptors: a man in his late teens or twenties in good health. CDR3s include the opening cysteine and the closing phenylalanine or tryptophan. Fields, in order: J gene, V gene, CDR3 protein.

>TRBJ1-1|TRBV29-1
CSVRPPVNTEAFF
>TRBJ2-2|TRBV7-9
CASSLPVGTDVTGELFF
>TRBJ2-7|TRBV6-1
CASSRRLAGDYEQYF
>TRBJ2-3|TRBV15
CATSRTRQGYTDTQYF
>TRBJ1-5|TRBV20-1
CSATNFREGNQPQHF
>TRBJ2-1|TRBV5-1
CASSSTLAGGPGREQFF
>TRBJ2-1|TRBV11-3
CASSPNVDEQFF
>TRBJ2-6|TRBV2
CASSGVPPPGANVLTF
>TRBJ2-2|TRBV7-6
CASSLATGVAGSNTGELFF
>TRBJ1-6|TRBV27
CASSLLEGEDSPLHF
>TRBJ1-5|TRBV6-5
CASSYTGGGQPQHF
>TRBJ2-1|TRBV25-1
CASSEGRGSLHEQFF
>TRBJ2-5|TRBV18
CASSSTGRKETQYF
>TRBJ2-1|TRBV7-3
CASSLTPLSGRDEQFF
>TRBJ1-5|TRBV6-5
CASSYAGSNQPQHF
>TRBJ2-5|TRBV7-9
CASSFRFETQYF
>TRBJ2-1|TRBV12-3/TRBV12-4
CASSSEGVGNEQFF
>TRBJ2-7|TRBV28
CASSFGWAKEGLASKWSYEQYF
>TRBJ1-6|TRBV2
CASSEPPGQGPSPLHF
>TRBJ2-1|TRBV29-1
CSEGQAGWNEQFF
>TRBJ1-3|TRBV29-1
CSVSGQVSGNTIYF
>TRBJ1-6|TRBV6-8
CASSQRGMANSPLHF
>TRBJ1-4|TRBV11-2
CASSLAMAPKGGKLFF
>TRBJ2-5|TRBV29-1
CSVEDVAELQETQYF
>TRBJ2-7|TRBV7-9
CASSLGNGKSSSEQYF
>TRBJ2-1|TRBV6-2/TRBV6-3
CASSYIRPSGRAITSNEQFF
>TRBJ1-1|TRBV3-1
CASSQVEGEAFF
>TRBJ2-7|TRBV29-1
CSVRETGVSYEQYF
>TRBJ2-1|TRBV29-1
CSVGEPTFRTYEQFF
>TRBJ2-1|TRBV11-1
CASSSLDELGQFF
>TRBJ2-2|TRBV24-1
CATGGQRNTGELFF
>TRBJ1-2|TRBV18
CASSPSTVNYGYTF
>TRBJ2-2|TRBV20-1
CSARDSGERVNTGELFF
>TRBJ2-7|TRBV20-1
CSARLLAKEQYF
>TRBJ1-1|TRBV12-3/TRBV12-4
CASAMRENTEAFF
>TRBJ2-5|TRBV29-1
CSVVGAGVIETQYF
>TRBJ2-5|TRBV29-1
CSLNPEGQKETQYF
>TRBJ2-7|TRBV20-1
CSASRVVRIEQYF
>TRBJ2-7|TRBV6-4
CASSVEGAGEQYF
>TRBJ2-7|TRBV29-1
CSVLDTDRDAYEQYF
>TRBJ2-1|TRBV4-3
CASSQTRPGQQFF
>TRBJ1-1|TRBV5-5
CASSLEVIYSTEAFF
>TRBJ1-2|TRBV27
CASSSVLRSDGTTSAHYGYTF
>TRBJ2-1|TRBV7-9
CASSERDSGNEQFF
>TRBJ2-1|TRBV7-6
CASSYSSGRNNEQFF
>TRBJ1-2|TRBV7-6
CASSLGKVGYTF
>TRBJ2-7|TRBV20-1
CSARSRRTSYEQYF
>TRBJ2-7|TRBV10-3
CAISGDTEGREQYF
>TRBJ2-3|TRBV25-1
CASSEFESGSTDTQYF
>TRBJ2-7|TRBV20-1
CSARDPGSSYEQYF
>TRBJ2-5|TRBV5-1
CASSMGSGVAQETQYF
>TRBJ2-1|TRBV29-1
CSVGLTTVFNEQFF
>TRBJ2-1|TRBV20-1
CSGKGVSGNGNEQFF
>TRBJ2-3|TRBV6-2/TRBV6-3
CASSTRLGSIGDTQYF
>TRBJ2-7|TRBV29-1
CSVAGHYYEQYF